This T cell receptor (beta chain) was observed in a study of regulatory T cells in long-lasting Graves disease. Investigators prepared the TCR beta libraries by applying iRepertoire HTBI primers and Arm-PCR of CDR3 regions. TCRdb processed the multiplex PCR reads anew with MiXCR; each CDR3 protein has one entry. The sample lists about 240,000 distinct CDR3 sequences; 20% to 25% were seen once. CDR1 and CDR2 (germline): KGHSH, LQKENI. The CDR3 is made up of 13 amino acids. Trimming left V 3 bases short and J 9 bases short, with 12 bases between. Time point described: newly diagnosed GD, antithyroid drugs for less than 3 months. PBMCs were the source of the RNA used for TCR sequencing. With regard to this clonotype: A read error is possible here, since a much larger clone lies one base away.

The sequence came from a female donor with Graves disease. The chain recombines TRBV18 with TRBJ1-5; D gene uncertain. Specimen: peripheral blood mononuclear cells (PBMCs), collected at new diagnosis, from a patient treated with antithyroid drugs. CDR3: CASSPTDLRPQHF. The CDR3, as DNA: TGTGCCAGCTCACCGACGGACTTACGGCCCCAGCATTTT.